Shown below are 3 T cell receptor beta chains from a single sample sequenced in a study of CD8+CD57+ T cells in acquired aplastic anemia. The template used for profiling TCR beta VDJ and CDR3 was genomic DNA. TCRdb re-derived calls from the reads in MiXCR, one entry per CDR3 protein. Of 150,000 or so distinct CDR3 sequences in the sample, around half were seen once. Sequenced patients had shown CD8+CD57+ cell expansion by flow cytometry. The source material was sorted CD4+, CD8+, or CD8+CD57+ T cells (not recorded which) from PBMCs. All receptors derive from a human donor with aplastic anemia.

This clonotype showed up many times. J is TRBJ2-3 and V is TRBV7-6; D perhaps matches TRBD2 (5 bases). With 1 base removed from V and 0 bases from J, the gap between germline ends came to 14 bases. The CDR3 contains 17 residues. Germline V gene sequence: CDR1 SGHVS, CDR2 FNYEAQ. The CDR3 DNA reads TGTGCCAGCAGCTTAGAGAGAGGGCGATCAAGCACAGATACGCAGTATTTT. It encodes CASSLERGRSSTDTQYF.

This clonotype appeared many times. The rearrangement links TRBV20-1 to TRBJ2-7; unclear D gene. CDR3 length: 16 residues. Germline values: CDR1 DFQATT, CDR2 SNEGSKA (reference sequence). V lost 0 bases to trimming and J lost 3 bases, with 18 bases between them. CDR3 amino acids: CSARDSDATLLYEQYF. As DNA, the CDR3 is TGCAGTGCTAGAGATTCGGACGCAACCTTGCTCTACGAGCAGTACTTC.

This clonotype was counted a few times. The chain is built from TRBV20-1 and TRBJ2-7; 16 bases are a match to TRBD2. This CDR3 is 17 amino acids long. Germline assignment: CDR1 DFQATT and CDR2 SNEGSKA (reference sequence). V lost 0 bases to trimming and J lost 8 bases; unmatched junction nucleotides: 10. The CDR3 sequence is CSARDPTGLAGGRQQYF. DNA for the CDR3: TGCAGTGCTAGAGATCCCACGGGACTAGCGGGAGGGCGGCAGCAGTACTTC.